This note documents a single T cell receptor (beta chain) sequence. Compared with germline, one end of the junction differs, possibly owing to a read error. There were TCR beta CDR3 regions amplified from RNA transcripts. The HTBI primer set drove a first-round RT-PCR of the TCR CDR3. MiXCR was run by TCRdb on the multiplex PCR reads, yielding one entry per CDR3 protein. The table includes about 420,000 distinct CDR3 sequences, 12% to 15% detected once. This sample is part of a study of T cells in Graves' hyperthyroidism and ophthalmopathy. Per germline, CDR1 SGDLS and CDR2 YYNGEE. The CDR3 covers 16 residues.

The receptor's source is a woman younger than 35 with Graves' hyperthyroidism. What was sequenced was blood. The chain carries TRBV9 and TRBJ2-2; 11 bases map to TRBD2. The CDR3 is CVSSAGLAGNTGELFF. Here the CDR3 DNA reads TGTGTCAGCAGCGCTGGACTAGCGGGGAACACCGGGGAGCTGTTTTTT.